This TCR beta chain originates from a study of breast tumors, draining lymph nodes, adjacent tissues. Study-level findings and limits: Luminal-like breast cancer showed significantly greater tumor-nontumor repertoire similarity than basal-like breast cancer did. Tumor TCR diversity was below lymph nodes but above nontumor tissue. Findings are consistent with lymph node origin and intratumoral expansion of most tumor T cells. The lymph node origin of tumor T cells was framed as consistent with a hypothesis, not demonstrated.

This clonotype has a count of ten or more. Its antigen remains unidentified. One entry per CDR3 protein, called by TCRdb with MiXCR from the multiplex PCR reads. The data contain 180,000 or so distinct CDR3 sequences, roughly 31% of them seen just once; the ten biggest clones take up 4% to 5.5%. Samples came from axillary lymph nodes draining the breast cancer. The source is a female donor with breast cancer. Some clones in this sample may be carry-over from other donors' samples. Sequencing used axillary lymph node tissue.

CDR3 sequence (DNA): TGCAGTGCTAAAACGGGACTAGCGGGGGGCACCAATGAGCAGTTCTTC. It translates to CSAKTGLAGGTNEQFF. V and J are TRBV20-1 and TRBJ2-1, with TRBD2 matching over 15 bases. The CDR3 is made up of 16 amino acids. V was pared by 4 bases and J by 6 bases, with 7 bases of the junction left unmatched. Germline V gene lookup returns CDR1 DFQATT and CDR2 SNEGSKA (reference sequence).